Included here is one T cell receptor (beta chain) sequence, with context. This CDR3 spans 15 amino acids. The V end was cut by 0 bases, the J end by 3 bases, with 12 bases between. The germline V gene encodes CDR1 MNHEY and CDR2 SVGAGI. The assay was immunoSEQ multiplex PCR, and TCRdb's table has in-frame clones only and misses some. This sample has about 600,000 clones, with around 97% found just once. The data were obtained in a study of shared clonotypes between healthy human individuals. This rearrangement joins TRBV6-5 to TRBJ2-7; D remains unclear. Sequencing used naive CD4+ T cells sorted from blood. Regarding subset: CD45RA+ positively selected. This clonotype originated in a young woman in good health. CDR3 coding DNA: TGTGCCAGCAGTTACTCCGGGCGGAATAGCTACGAGCAGTACTTC. It is translated as CASSYSGRNSYEQYF.